The T cell receptor beta chain under discussion was sequenced for a study of blood T cells in healthy people across ages. Study observations and caveats: Older age coincided with a roughly linear decline in TCR beta diversity per million T cells.

The CDR3 covers 16 residues. With V trimmed by 2 bases and J by 2 bases, 8 bases remained unmatched. The V gene's germline CDR1 is MNHEY and CDR2 SVGEGT. This clonotype was observed a single time. Antigen specificity is unknown. Then a second PCR, running about 6 to 11 cycles, was carried out with a sample-barcoded 5' primer and a J-beta primer mix. Unique molecular identifiers of 12 random nucleotides labeled each cDNA. TCRdb analysed the 5' RACE reads with MiXCR anew, one entry per CDR3 protein. The sample holds over a million distinct CDR3 sequences, approximately 39% seen once. Material: blood. The sequence came from a woman under 30 in good health. The rearrangement links TRBV6-2 or TRBV6-3 to TRBJ2-5, with TRBD2 identical over 7 bases. The CDR3 DNA reads as TGTGCCAGCAGTTACCTACAACTAGCGCCTCAAGAGACCCAGTACTTC. Amino acid sequence: CASSYLQLAPQETQYF.